Presented here are 13 T cell receptor beta chains from one specimen sequenced in a study of beta chain features in type 1 diabetes. TCRB transcripts that were expressed got sequenced, as all of the isolated RNA had been reverse transcribed. Libraries were prepared by immunoSEQ multiplex PCR; TCRdb keeps only in-frame clonotypes and omits some of them. The table shows about 240,000 clones, with about 25% occurring only once. Specimen: central memory CD4+ T cells from blood. These receptors were obtained from a man aged 25-45 years in good health.

In this sample, this clone turned up a few times. Since a much larger clone is just one base distant, this may be a read error. At the DNA level, this CDR3 is encoded by other sequences in the same sample as well. The chain has TRBV30 and TRBJ2-6; D perhaps matches TRBD1 (6 bases). The CDR3 extends over 17 amino acids. CDR1 is GTSNPN, CDR2 SVGIG, per germline (reference sequence). Trimming pared 2 bases from V and 4 bases from J, leaving 18 bases between. In DNA, the CDR3 is TGTGCCTGGAGTCATGCGCGCCAGGGGCCGGGGGCCAACGTCCTGACTTTC. It is translated as CAWSHARQGPGANVLTF. Combining the CDR3 with reference TRBV30 and TRBJ2-6 gives the whole variable domain SQTIHQWPATLVQPVGSPLSLECTVEGTSNPNLYWYRQAAGRGLQLLFYSVGIGQISSEVPQNLSASRPQDRQFILSSKKLLLSDSGFYLCAWSHARQGPGANVLTFGAGSRLTVL.

This clone came up many times. The chain has TRBV4-2 and TRBJ2-1; tentatively, D is TRBD2 (6 bases). Germline CDR1 LGHNA, CDR2 YNFKEQ. The CDR3 extends over 14 amino acids. V lost 4 bases and J 3 bases, leaving 10 bases between the germline ends. DNA for the CDR3: TGTGCCAGCAGCCCCGCCGGGGGCTACAATGAGCAGTTCTTC. Protein: CASSPAGGYNEQFF.

This clone was counted ten times or more. The J gene is TRBJ2-3, the V gene TRBV4-3, with 8 bases lining up with TRBD2. Germline assignment: CDR1 LGHNA and CDR2 YSLEER. The trim removed 4 bases at V and 4 bases at J, leaving 4 bases unmatched. The CDR3 runs 14 residues. CDR3 sequence: CASSRQRESDTQYF. The CDR3 DNA reads TGCGCCAGCAGCCGACAGCGGGAGTCAGATACGCAGTATTTT.

The rearrangement links TRBV2 to TRBJ1-5; 10 bases agree with TRBD1. The germline CDR1 and CDR2 sequences are SNHLY and FYNNEI. The CDR3 has 14 residues. Trimming at V came to 7 bases and at J to 7 bases, leaving 7 bases not matched to a gene. The CDR3 DNA sequence: TGTGCCAGCACCGGGACAGGGGCTCTGCAGCCCCAGCATTTT. Translated: CASTGTGALQPQHF.

This chain uses TRBV5-4 with TRBJ2-1; perhaps D is TRBD1 or TRBD2 (6 bases each). The CDR3 covers 14 residues. Germline V gene data show CDR1 as SGHNT and CDR2 as YYREEE (reference sequence). Between the trimmed V and J ends, which lost 5 bases and 8 bases, there was a span of 17 bases. The CDR3 region has the DNA TGTGCCAGCAGACGATCGGGGGCGGATTATGAGCAGTTCTTC. Amino acid sequence: CASRRSGADYEQFF.

A few counts support this clone. The CDR3 bases are TGTGCCTGGGGGGCCGACGCTAGCGACACCGGGGAGCTGTTTTTT. Residues: CAWGADASDTGELFF. V gene TRBV30 combines with J gene TRBJ2-2, with D tentatively TRBD2 (6 bases). The V gene lost 5 bases and the J gene lost 3 bases, with 16 bases spanning the gap. The CDR3 covers 15 residues. Germline CDR1 reads GTSNPN; CDR2 reads SVGIG (reference sequence). The whole variable domain, filled in from reference TRBV30 and TRBJ2-2, reads SQTIHQWPATLVQPVGSPLSLECTVEGTSNPNLYWYRQAAGRGLQLLFYSVGIGQISSEVPQNLSASRPQDRQFILSSKKLLLSDSGFYLCAWGADASDTGELFFGEGSRLTVL.

This chain connects TRBV27 to TRBJ2-3, with 9 bases fitting TRBD1. The CDR3 runs 17 residues. The V gene end was trimmed by 6 bases and the J gene end by 4 bases; junction bases not matched to a gene: 14. Germline loops: CDR1 MNHEY, CDR2 SMNVEV (reference sequence). The CDR3 DNA follows: TGTGCCAGCAGCCTAGAGGGGACAGGGACGAGGGCAGATACGCAGTATTTT. Protein product: CASSLEGTGTRADTQYF.

The gene calls are TRBV5-4 and TRBJ2-3; 9 bases are a match to TRBD1. The CDR3 loop spans 14 amino acids. Germline assignment: CDR1 SGHNT and CDR2 YYREEE (reference sequence). Losses at the gene ends were 2 bases for V and 4 bases for J; bases not matched to a gene: 2. CDR3 DNA sequence: TGTGCCAGCAGCTTCCGACAGGGGGCAGATACGCAGTATTTT. It specifies CASSFRQGADTQYF.

This clone is judged medium-sized. V usage is TRBV28 and J usage is TRBJ2-7; the match to TRBD2 covers 12 bases. The V gene's germline CDR1 is MDHEN and CDR2 SYDVKM. This CDR3 spans 14 amino acids. V gave up 5 bases and J gave up 2 bases; unmatched junction bases: 1. The CDR3 bases are TGTGCCAGCAGTCTAGCGGGAGGGACCTACGAGCAGTACTTC. This gives the protein CASSLAGGTYEQYF.

This clone was seen many times. The sample has other DNA sequences that encode this CDR3 too. CDR3 in amino acids: CATSREASGTVGNEQFF. For the CDR3, the DNA is TGTGCCACCAGCAGAGAGGCTAGCGGGACTGTTGGCAATGAGCAGTTCTTC. This chain links TRBV15 with TRBJ2-1; 9 bases line up with TRBD2. The CDR3 loop spans 17 amino acids. V gave up 0 bases and J gave up 6 bases; unmatched junction bases: 9. Germline V lookup: CDR1 LNHNV, CDR2 YYDKDF (reference sequence).

This clone was observed a handful of times. The rearrangement joins TRBV29-1 to TRBJ2-3; TRBD2 matches 9 bases. J lost 3 bases, V lost 4 bases, and 11 bases had no gene match. CDR1 SQVTM and CDR2 ANQGSEA come from the germline V gene. This CDR3 is 16 amino acids long. CDR3 sequence (DNA): TGCAGCGTTGCCCCTTTAGCGGGAGATTTGACAGATACGCAGTATTTT. Residues: CSVAPLAGDLTDTQYF.

This clone was seen repeatedly, ten times or more. This chain links TRBV23-1 with TRBJ1-2; D gene uncertain. Being an ORF, TRBV23-1 has a function that is uncertain. V was cut by 6 bases and J by 8 bases, with 16 bases left in between. This CDR3 region has 13 residues. The CDR3 nucleotides read TGCGCCAGCAGGCCCCTGGTAGGTTGGGGCTACACCTTC. Encoded protein: CASRPLVGWGYTF.

This clone appeared a few times. The V and J genes are TRBV30 and TRBJ2-3; 10 bases map to TRBD2. With 6 bases clipped from V and 3 bases from J, the junction kept 6 bases outside the gene matches. The V gene's germline CDR1 is GTSNPN and CDR2 SVGIG (reference sequence). This CDR3 contains 14 residues. CDR3: CACTSGVLTDTQYF. As DNA, the CDR3 is TGTGCCTGTACTAGCGGGGTCTTGACAGATACGCAGTATTTT.